These 21 T cell receptor beta chains came from one sample sequenced in a study of cytomegalovirus exposure and HLA in healthy donors. PCR was performed using 60 Vbeta and 13 Jbeta primers. The assay was immunoSEQ multiplex PCR, and TCRdb's table has in-frame clones only and misses some. The profile shows about 120,000 clones, roughly 60% of them singletons. Sequencing was carried out using PBMCs. The source is a man aged 40-49 years in good health and CMV-seropositive.

The V gene is TRBV10-3, the J gene TRBJ2-5, with 9 bases aligning to TRBD1. Germline V lookup: CDR1 ENHRY, CDR2 SYGVKD. The trim removed 10 bases at V and 4 bases at J, leaving 7 bases unmatched. The CDR3 loop spans 13 amino acids. The CDR3 nucleotides are TGTGCCACTGTAGAGACAGGGGGAGAGACCCAGTACTTC. Translating gives CATVETGGETQYF.

The gene calls are TRBV6-1 and TRBJ2-4; possibly TRBD2 for D (6 bases). V was pared by 1 base and J by 3 bases, with 7 bases between. The CDR3 spans 14 residues. The germline V gene encodes CDR1 MNHNS and CDR2 SASEGT. The CDR3 region is CASSEGGIKNIQYF. The CDR3 DNA reads as TGTGCCAGCAGTGAAGGCGGGATCAAAAACATTCAGTACTTC.

The chain employs TRBV6-1 and TRBJ1-1; TRBD1 matches 7 bases. V shed 8 bases and J 4 bases; nucleotides not matched to a gene: 10. The CDR3 has 14 residues. Germline V CDR1 and CDR2: MNHNS, SASEGT. Here the CDR3 reads CASRVQGGLTEAFF. DNA of the CDR3: TGTGCCAGCCGTGTCCAGGGGGGTCTCACTGAAGCTTTCTTT.

The table lists this clone with a few counts. The rearrangement links TRBV7-9 to TRBJ1-4; D is unclear. Trimming removed 5 bases from V and 7 bases from J, with 17 bases in between. This CDR3 is built from 15 residues. Looked up from germline, CDR1 is SEHNR and CDR2 is FQNEAQ (reference sequence). CDR3 sequence (DNA): TGTGCCAGCAGCCCCGCGGGATCTGGGCGTGAAAAACTGTTTTTT. Its protein product is CASSPAGSGREKLFF.

This chain links TRBV18 with TRBJ2-1, with TRBD2 identical over 12 bases. The CDR3 runs to 15 residues. The germline V gene has CDR1 KGHSH and CDR2 LQKENI. The V segment lost 6 bases and the J segment 12 bases; nucleotides outside the gene matches: 12. The CDR3, as DNA: TGTGCCAGCTCTCTCCCTAGCGGGGGGGTCGACGGGCAGTTCTTC. This gives the protein CASSLPSGGVDGQFF.

This chain links TRBV11-3 with TRBJ2-7; TRBD2 is a possible D gene (6 bases). Deletions cut 4 bases from V and 2 bases from J, with 12 bases between. CDR3 length: 14 amino acids. In germline, CDR1 is SGHNT, CDR2 YENEEA. The CDR3 sequence: CASSSASGAYEQYF. The CDR3 coding sequence is TGTGCCAGCAGCTCCGCGTCGGGAGCCTACGAGCAGTACTTC.

This chain uses TRBV6-6 with TRBJ2-1; 12 nucleotides agree with TRBD1. This CDR3 spans 15 amino acids. V shed 2 bases and J 14 bases; nucleotides not matched to a gene: 10. Germline CDR1 reads MNHNY; CDR2 reads SVGAGI (reference sequence). The CDR3 region is CASSYPGQGALTEFF. The CDR3 nucleotides read TGTGCCAGCAGTTACCCGGGACAGGGGGCGCTCACGGAGTTCTTC.

V is TRBV9 and J is TRBJ2-7; 9 bases line up with TRBD2. The CDR3 is 16 amino acids. Germline-derived CDR1 and CDR2 are SGDLS and YYNGEE. Germline trimming cut 4 bases from V and 3 bases from J; bases unmatched to any gene: 11. The CDR3, as DNA: TGTGCCAGCAGCCCCTGGGAAGCGGGAGGCGGCTACGAGCAGTACTTC. It is translated as CASSPWEAGGGYEQYF.

The genes are TRBV18 and TRBJ2-1; TRBD2 matches 8 bases. The CDR3 runs 16 residues. Germline assignment: CDR1 KGHSH and CDR2 LQKENI. Trimming took 4 bases from V and 3 from J; bases not matched to a gene: 8. The CDR3 nucleotides read TGTGCCAGCTCACAATCGGCGGGGGGTGGCTACAATGAGCAGTTCTTC. Amino acids: CASSQSAGGGYNEQFF.

The V and J genes are TRBV2 and TRBJ2-7; TRBD2 might be the D (6 bases). Germline assignment: CDR1 SNHLY and CDR2 FYNNEI. Trimming left V 6 bases short and J 3 bases short, with 15 bases between. The CDR3 has 14 amino acids. The CDR3 region is CASRVGGIGYEQYF. CDR3 sequence (DNA): TGTGCCAGCAGGGTGGGCGGGATCGGCTACGAGCAGTACTTC.

The V gene is TRBV10-3, the J gene TRBJ1-2; 9 bases line up with TRBD1. CDR1 and CDR2 (germline): ENHRY, SYGVKD. The CDR3 spans 15 residues. Trimming cost V 11 bases and J 2 bases; bases outside gene matches: 12. In nucleotides, the CDR3 is TGTGCCGCCCGGGACAGGGTCTTATGGAACTATGGCTACACCTTC. It specifies CAARDRVLWNYGYTF.

This chain joins TRBV11-2 and TRBJ2-5; D remains unclear. Trimming pared 2 bases from V and 2 bases from J, leaving 9 bases between. Per germline, CDR1 SGHAT and CDR2 FQNNGV. The CDR3 is made up of 14 amino acids. The CDR3 region has the DNA TGTGCCAGCAGCTTAATGGCAGGACAAGAGACCCAGTACTTC. Its translation is CASSLMAGQETQYF.

The rearrangement links TRBV15 to TRBJ2-7; TRBD1 matches 9 bases. The germline CDR1 and CDR2 sequences are LNHNV and YYDKDF (reference sequence). V lost 5 bases and J lost 6; bases outside the gene matches: 8. The CDR3 length is 14 residues. The CDR3 DNA is TGTGCCACCAGCTCAAGACAGGGGGGAAGCGAGCAGTACTTC. It codes for CATSSRQGGSEQYF.

The sample holds a few counts of this clone. The rearrangement links TRBV11-2 to TRBJ1-2; TRBD1 matches at 7 bases. The junction had 1 base not matched to a gene; V was cut back by 4 bases and J by 5 bases. The germline CDR1 and CDR2 sequences are SGHAT and FQNNGV. The CDR3 contains 12 residues. The CDR3 coding sequence is TGTGCCAGCAGCTCACAGGGGTATGGCTACACCTTC. Its translation is CASSSQGYGYTF.

The rearrangement joins TRBV7-3 to TRBJ2-3, with a weak D call TRBD1 (6 bases). The CDR3 contains 12 residues. CDR1 and CDR2 from the germline V gene are SGHTA and FQGTGA. Trimming pared 5 bases from V and 5 bases from J, leaving 8 bases between. CDR3 sequence (DNA): TGTGCCAGCAGCACGGACAGAGATACGCAGTATTTT. Translating gives CASSTDRDTQYF.

The CDR3, as DNA: TGTGCCAGCAGCGTTCGGGGGAACACTGAAGCTTTCTTT. Translated: CASSVRGNTEAFF. The rearrangement uses TRBV9 and TRBJ1-1; D not certain. CDR3 length: 13 amino acids. Deletions cut 2 bases from V and 1 base from J, with 6 bases between. Per the germline V gene, CDR1 is SGDLS and CDR2 is YYNGEE.

The rearrangement uses TRBV14 and TRBJ1-2, with D hard to call. This CDR3 comprises 13 residues. V lost 2 bases and J lost 2, with 6 bases in between. Per the germline V gene, CDR1 is SGHDN and CDR2 is FVKESK. This chain's CDR3 is CASSQSMNYGYTF. The DNA for the CDR3 is TGTGCCAGCAGCCAAAGCATGAACTATGGCTACACCTTC.

The CDR3 DNA reads TGTGCCAGTAGTATAGGGACAGTTAATGAAAAACTGTTTTTT. It encodes CASSIGTVNEKLFF. The V gene is TRBV19, the J gene TRBJ1-4; TRBD1 is a possible D gene (6 bases). CDR3 size: 14 residues. Germline V gene sequence: CDR1 LNHDA, CDR2 SQIVND (reference sequence). Trimming removed 1 base at V and 4 bases at J, with 7 bases between.

The J gene is TRBJ2-1, the V gene TRBV6-1; the D is unclear. The CDR3 covers 11 residues. Trimming removed 6 bases from V and 9 bases from J, with 9 bases in between. Germline CDR1 and CDR2: MNHNS and SASEGT. CDR3 residues: CASRVATEQFF. CDR3 nucleotide sequence: TGTGCCAGCAGGGTAGCAACTGAGCAGTTCTTC.

This rearrangement joins TRBV15 to TRBJ2-7, with 15 bases lining up with TRBD2. CDR1 LNHNV and CDR2 YYDKDF come from the germline V gene (reference sequence). This CDR3 region has 18 residues. With 3 bases clipped from V and 1 base from J, the junction kept 7 bases outside the gene matches. The CDR3 bases are TGTGCCACCAGCAGCGGACTAGCGGGAGGGGCGGGGTCCTACGAGCAGTACTTC. Residues: CATSSGLAGGAGSYEQYF. The full variable domain, rest sourced from reference TRBV15 and TRBJ2-7, is DAMVIQNPRYQVTQFGKPVTLSCSQTLNHNVMYWYQQKSSQAPKLLFHYYDKDFNNEADTPDNFQSRRPNTSFCFLDIRSPGLGDTAMYLCATSSGLAGGAGSYEQYFGPGTRLTVT.

This clone was seen a few times. The J gene is TRBJ2-7, the V gene TRBV29-1, with D possibly TRBD1 on 6 matching bases. V gave up 4 bases and J gave up 1 base, with 11 bases separating them. In germline, CDR1 is SQVTM, CDR2 ANQGSEA. The CDR3 length is 13 residues. As DNA, the CDR3 is TGCAGCGTTGGGACAGCGTTATCCTACGAGCAGTACTTC. It yields the protein CSVGTALSYEQYF.